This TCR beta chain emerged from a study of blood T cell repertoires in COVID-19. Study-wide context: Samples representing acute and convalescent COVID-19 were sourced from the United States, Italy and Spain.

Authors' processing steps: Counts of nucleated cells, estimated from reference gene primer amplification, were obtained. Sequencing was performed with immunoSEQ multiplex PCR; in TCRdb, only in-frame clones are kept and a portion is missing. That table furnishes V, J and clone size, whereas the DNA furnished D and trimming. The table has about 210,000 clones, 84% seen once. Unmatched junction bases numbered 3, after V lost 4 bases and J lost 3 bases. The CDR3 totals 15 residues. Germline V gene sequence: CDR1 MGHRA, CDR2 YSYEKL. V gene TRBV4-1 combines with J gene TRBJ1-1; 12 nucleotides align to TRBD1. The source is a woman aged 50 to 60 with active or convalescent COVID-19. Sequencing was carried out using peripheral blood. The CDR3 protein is CASSRDRGQDTEAFF. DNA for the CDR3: TGCGCCAGCAGCCGGGACAGGGGGCAAGACACTGAAGCTTTCTTT.